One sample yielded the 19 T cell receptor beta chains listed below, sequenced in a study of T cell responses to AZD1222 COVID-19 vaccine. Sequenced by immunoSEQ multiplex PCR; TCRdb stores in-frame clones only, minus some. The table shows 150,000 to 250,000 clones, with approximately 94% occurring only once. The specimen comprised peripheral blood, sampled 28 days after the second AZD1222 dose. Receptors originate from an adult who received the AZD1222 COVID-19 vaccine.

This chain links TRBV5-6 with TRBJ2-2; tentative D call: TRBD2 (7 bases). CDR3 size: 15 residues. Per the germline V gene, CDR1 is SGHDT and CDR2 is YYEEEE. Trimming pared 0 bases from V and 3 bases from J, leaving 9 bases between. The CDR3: CASSLGGGDTGELFF. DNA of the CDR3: TGTGCCAGCAGCTTGGGCGGGGGCGACACCGGGGAGCTGTTTTTT.

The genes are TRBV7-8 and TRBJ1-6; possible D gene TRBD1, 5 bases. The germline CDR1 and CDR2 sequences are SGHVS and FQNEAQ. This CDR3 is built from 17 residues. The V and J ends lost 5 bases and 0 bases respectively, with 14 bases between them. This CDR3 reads CASSGGRPSSYNSPLHF. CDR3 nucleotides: TGTGCCAGCAGCGGGGGACGCCCGAGCTCCTATAATTCACCCCTCCACTTT.

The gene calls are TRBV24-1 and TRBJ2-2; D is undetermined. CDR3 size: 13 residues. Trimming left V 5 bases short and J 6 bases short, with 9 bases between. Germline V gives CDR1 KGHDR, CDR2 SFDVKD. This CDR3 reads CATSGLGSGELFF. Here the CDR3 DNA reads TGTGCCACCAGTGGTCTCGGGTCCGGGGAGCTGTTTTTT.

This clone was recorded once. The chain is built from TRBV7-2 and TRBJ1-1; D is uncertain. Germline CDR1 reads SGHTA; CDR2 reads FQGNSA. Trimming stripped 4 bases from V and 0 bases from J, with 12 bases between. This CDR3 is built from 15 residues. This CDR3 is CASSYIQPMNTEAFF. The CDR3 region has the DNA TGTGCCAGCAGCTACATACAGCCCATGAACACTGAAGCTTTCTTT.

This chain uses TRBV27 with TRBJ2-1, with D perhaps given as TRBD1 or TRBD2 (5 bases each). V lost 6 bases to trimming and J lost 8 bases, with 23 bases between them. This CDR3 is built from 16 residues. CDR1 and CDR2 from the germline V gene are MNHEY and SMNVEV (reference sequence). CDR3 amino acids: CASRQASGRGVHEQFF. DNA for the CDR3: TGTGCCAGCAGGCAAGCCTCAGGGAGAGGGGTCCATGAGCAGTTCTTC.

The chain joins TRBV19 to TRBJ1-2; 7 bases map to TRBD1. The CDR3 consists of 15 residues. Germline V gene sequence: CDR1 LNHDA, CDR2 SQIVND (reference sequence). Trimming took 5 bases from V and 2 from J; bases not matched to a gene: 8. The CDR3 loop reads CASSPLVGGNYGYTF. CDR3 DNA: TGTGCCAGTAGTCCCCTCGTAGGGGGCAACTATGGCTACACCTTC.

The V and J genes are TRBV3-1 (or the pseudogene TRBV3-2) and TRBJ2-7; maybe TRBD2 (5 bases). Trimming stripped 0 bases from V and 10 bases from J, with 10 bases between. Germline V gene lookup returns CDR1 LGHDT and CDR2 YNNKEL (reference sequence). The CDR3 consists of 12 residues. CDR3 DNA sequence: TGTGCCAGCAGCCAAGAAGGAGGCAGCCAGTACTTC. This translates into CASSQEGGSQYF.

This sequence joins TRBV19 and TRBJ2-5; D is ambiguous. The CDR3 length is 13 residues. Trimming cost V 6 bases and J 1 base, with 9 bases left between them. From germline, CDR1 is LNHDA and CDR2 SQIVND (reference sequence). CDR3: CASSSRAQETQYF. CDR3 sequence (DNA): TGTGCCAGTAGCAGTAGGGCCCAAGAGACCCAGTACTTC.

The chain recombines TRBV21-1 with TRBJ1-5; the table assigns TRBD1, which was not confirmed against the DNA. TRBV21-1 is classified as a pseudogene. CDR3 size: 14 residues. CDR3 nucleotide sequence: TGTGCCAGCAGCGAGACAGGGTTTCATCAGCCCCAGCATTTT. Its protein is CASSETGFHQPQHF.

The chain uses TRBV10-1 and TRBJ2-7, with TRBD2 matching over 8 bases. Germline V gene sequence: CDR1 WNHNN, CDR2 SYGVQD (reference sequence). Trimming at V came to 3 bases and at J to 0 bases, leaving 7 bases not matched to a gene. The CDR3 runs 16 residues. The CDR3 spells CASSESRSGGSYEQYF. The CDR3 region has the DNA TGCGCCAGCAGTGAAAGTCGGAGCGGGGGCTCCTACGAGCAGTACTTC.

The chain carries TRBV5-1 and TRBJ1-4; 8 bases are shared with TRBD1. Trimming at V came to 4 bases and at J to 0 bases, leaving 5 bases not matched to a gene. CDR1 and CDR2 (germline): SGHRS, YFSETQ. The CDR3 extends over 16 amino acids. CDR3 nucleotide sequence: TGCGCCAGCAGCCTCGGACAGGGAGCAACTAATGAAAAACTGTTTTTT. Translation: CASSLGQGATNEKLFF.

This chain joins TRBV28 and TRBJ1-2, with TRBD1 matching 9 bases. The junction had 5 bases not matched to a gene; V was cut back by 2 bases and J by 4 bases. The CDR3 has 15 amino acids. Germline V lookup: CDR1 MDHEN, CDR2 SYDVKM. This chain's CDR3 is CASSLGTGTLYGYTF. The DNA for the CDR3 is TGTGCCAGCAGTTTAGGGACAGGGACCCTCTATGGCTACACCTTC.

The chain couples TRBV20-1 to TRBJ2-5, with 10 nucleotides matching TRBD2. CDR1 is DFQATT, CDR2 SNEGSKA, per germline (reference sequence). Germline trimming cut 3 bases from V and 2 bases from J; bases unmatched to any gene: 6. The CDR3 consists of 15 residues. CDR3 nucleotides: TGCAGTGCTAGTCGCCCTAGCGGGGGTCAAGAGACCCAGTACTTC. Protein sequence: CSASRPSGGQETQYF.

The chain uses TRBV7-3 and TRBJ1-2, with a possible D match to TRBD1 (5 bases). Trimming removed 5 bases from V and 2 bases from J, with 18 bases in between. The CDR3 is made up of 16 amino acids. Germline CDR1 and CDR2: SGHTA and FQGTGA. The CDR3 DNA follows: TGTGCCAGCAGCCCCCACAACGGGGCTGGAAACTATGGCTACACCTTC. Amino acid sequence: CASSPHNGAGNYGYTF.

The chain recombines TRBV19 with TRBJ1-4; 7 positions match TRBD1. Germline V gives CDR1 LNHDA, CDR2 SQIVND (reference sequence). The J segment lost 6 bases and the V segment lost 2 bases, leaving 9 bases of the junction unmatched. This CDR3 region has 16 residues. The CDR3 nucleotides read TGTGCCAGTAGTATACCCCCGAAGACAGGGCATGAAAAACTGTTTTTT. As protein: CASSIPPKTGHEKLFF. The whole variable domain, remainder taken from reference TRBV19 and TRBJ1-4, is DGGITQSPKYLFRKEGQNVTLSCEQNLNHDAMYWYRQDPGQGLRLIYYSQIVNDFQKGDIAEGYSVSREKKESFPLTVTSAQKNPTAFYLCASSIPPKTGHEKLFFGSGTQLSVL.

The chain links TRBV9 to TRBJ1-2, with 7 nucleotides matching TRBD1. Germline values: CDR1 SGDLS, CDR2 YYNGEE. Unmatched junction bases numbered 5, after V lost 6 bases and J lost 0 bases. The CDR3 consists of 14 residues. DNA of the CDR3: TGTGCCAGCACTCAGGGGGGAACTAACTATGGCTACACCTTC. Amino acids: CASTQGGTNYGYTF.

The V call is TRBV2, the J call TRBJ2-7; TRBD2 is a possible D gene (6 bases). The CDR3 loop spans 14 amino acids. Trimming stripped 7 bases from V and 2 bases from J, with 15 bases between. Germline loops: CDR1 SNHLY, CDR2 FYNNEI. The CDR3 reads CASTQGRLAYEQYF. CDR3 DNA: TGTGCCAGCACTCAAGGGAGGTTGGCCTACGAGCAGTACTTC. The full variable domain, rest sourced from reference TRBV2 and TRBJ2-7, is EPEVTQTPSHQVTQMGQEVILRCVPISNHLYFYWYRQILGQKVEFLVSFYNNEISEKSEIFDDQFSVERPDGSNFTLKIRSTKLEDSAMYFCASTQGRLAYEQYFGPGTRLTVT.

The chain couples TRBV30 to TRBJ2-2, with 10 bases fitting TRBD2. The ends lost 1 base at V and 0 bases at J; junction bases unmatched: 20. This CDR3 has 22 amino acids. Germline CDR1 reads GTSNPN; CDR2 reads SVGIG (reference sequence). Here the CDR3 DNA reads TGTGCCTGGAGTGGTAGGGTAGCTAGCGGGGGACTAATCCGCTCGAACACCGGGGAGCTGTTTTTT. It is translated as CAWSGRVASGGLIRSNTGELFF.

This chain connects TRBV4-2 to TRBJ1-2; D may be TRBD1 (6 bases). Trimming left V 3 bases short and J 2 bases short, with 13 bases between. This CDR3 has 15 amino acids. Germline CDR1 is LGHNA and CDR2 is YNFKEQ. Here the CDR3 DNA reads TGTGCCAGCAGCCATGACAGGTTGAAGAACTATGGCTACACCTTC. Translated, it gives CASSHDRLKNYGYTF.